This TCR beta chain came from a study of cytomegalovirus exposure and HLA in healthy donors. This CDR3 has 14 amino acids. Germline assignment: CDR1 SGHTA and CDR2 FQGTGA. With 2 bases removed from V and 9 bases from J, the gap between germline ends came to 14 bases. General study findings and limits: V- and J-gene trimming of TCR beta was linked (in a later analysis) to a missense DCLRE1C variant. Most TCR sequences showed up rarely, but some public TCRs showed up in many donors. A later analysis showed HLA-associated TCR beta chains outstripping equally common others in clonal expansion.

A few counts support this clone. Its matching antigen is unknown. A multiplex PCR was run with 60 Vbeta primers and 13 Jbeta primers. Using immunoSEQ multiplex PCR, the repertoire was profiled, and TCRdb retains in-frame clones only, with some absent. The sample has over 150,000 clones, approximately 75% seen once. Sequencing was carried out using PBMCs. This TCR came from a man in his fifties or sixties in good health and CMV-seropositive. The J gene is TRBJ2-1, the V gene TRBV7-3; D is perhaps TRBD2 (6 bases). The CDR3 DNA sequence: TGTGCCAGCAGCTTAGGGTCCCGGGGGATTGAGCAGTTCTTC. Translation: CASSLGSRGIEQFF.